This TCR beta chain was sequenced in a study of blood T cell repertoires in COVID-19. At the level of the study: The origin of the acute and convalescent COVID-19 samples was the United States, Italy and Spain.

One Seattle source followed patients from active infection through their disease course. Germline assignment: CDR1 SGDLS and CDR2 YYNGEE. CDR3 length equals 14 residues. Trimming took off 2 bases at V and 4 bases at J, with 10 bases between the two ends. Sequencing was performed with immunoSEQ multiplex PCR; in TCRdb, only in-frame clones are kept and a portion is missing. The sample includes fewer than 350,000 clones, 70% to 90% of them seen just once. Input material: peripheral blood. The chain couples TRBV9 to TRBJ1-3; tentatively, D is TRBD1 (5 bases). The receptor's source is a woman aged 30 to 39 with COVID-19, enrolled during active disease. The CDR3 here is CASSVTGPGNTIYF. CDR3 nucleotide sequence: TGTGCCAGCAGCGTCACAGGTCCCGGAAACACCATATATTTT.